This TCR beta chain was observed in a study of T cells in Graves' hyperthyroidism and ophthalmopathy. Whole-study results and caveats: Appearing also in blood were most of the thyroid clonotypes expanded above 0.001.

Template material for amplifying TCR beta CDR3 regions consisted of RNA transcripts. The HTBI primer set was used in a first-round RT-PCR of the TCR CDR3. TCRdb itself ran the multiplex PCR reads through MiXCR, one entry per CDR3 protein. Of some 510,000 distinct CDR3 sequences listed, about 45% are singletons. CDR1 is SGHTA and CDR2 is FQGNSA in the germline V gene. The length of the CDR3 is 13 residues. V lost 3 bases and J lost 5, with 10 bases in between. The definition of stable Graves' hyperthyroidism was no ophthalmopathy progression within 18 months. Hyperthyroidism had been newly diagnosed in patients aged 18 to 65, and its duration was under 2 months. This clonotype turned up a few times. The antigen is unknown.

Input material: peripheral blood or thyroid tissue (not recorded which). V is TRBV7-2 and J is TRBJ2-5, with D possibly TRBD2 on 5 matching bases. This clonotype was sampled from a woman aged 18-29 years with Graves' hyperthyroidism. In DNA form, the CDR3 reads TGTGCCAGCAGCTTCTATGGGGAGGAGACCCAGTACTTC. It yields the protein CASSFYGEETQYF.